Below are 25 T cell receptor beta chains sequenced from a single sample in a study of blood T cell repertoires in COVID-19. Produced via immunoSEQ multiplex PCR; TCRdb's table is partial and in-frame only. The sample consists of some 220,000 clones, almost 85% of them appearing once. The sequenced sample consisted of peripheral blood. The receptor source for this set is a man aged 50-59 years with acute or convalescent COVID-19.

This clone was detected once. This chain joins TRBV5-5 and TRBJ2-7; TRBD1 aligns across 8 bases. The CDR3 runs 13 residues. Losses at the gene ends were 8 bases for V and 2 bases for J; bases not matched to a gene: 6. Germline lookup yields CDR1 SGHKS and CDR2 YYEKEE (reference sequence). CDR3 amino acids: CASVGQGPYEQYF. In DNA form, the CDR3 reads TGTGCCAGTGTCGGACAGGGACCCTACGAGCAGTACTTC. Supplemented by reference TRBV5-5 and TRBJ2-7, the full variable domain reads DAGVTQSPTHLIKTRGQQVTLRCSPISGHKSVSWYQQVLGQGPQFIFQYYEKEERGRGNFPDRFSARQFPNYSSELNVNALLLGDSALYLCASVGQGPYEQYFGPGTRLTVT.

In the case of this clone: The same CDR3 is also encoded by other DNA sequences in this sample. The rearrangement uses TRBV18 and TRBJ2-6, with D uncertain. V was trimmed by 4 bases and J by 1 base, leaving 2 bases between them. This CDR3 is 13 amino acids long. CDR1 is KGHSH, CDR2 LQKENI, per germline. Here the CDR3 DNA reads TGTGCCAGCTCACTATCTGGGGCCAACGTCCTGACTTTC. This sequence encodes CASSLSGANVLTF.

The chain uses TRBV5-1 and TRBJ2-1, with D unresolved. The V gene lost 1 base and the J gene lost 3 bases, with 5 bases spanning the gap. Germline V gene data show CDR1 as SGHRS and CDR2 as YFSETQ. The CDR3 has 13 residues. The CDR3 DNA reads TGCGCCAGCAGCTTGAGCGACTACAATGAGCAGTTCTTC. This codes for CASSLSDYNEQFF.

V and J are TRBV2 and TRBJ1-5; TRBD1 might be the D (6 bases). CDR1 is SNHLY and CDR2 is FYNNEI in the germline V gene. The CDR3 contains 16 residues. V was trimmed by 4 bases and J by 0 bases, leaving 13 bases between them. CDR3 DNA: TGTGCCAGCAGTGTAATGGGACATATTAGCAATCAGCCCCAGCATTTT. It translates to CASSVMGHISNQPQHF.

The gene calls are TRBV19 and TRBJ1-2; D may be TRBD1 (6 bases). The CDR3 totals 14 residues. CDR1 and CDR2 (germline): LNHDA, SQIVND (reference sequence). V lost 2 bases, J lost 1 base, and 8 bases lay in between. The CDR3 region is CASSILRGNYGYTF. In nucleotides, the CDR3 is TGTGCCAGTAGTATACTCAGGGGTAACTATGGCTACACCTTC.

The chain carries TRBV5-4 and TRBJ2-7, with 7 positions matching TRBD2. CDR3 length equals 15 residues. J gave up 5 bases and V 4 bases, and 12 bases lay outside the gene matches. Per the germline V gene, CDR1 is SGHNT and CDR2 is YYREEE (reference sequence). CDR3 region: CASSREELGLNEQYF. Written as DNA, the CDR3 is TGTGCCAGCAGCCGGGAGGAACTTGGACTAAACGAGCAGTACTTC. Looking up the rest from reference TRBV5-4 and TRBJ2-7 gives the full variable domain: ETGVTQSPTHLIKTRGQQVTLRCSSQSGHNTVSWYQQALGQGPQFIFQYYREEENGRGNFPPRFSGLQFPNYSSELNVNALELDDSALYLCASSREELGLNEQYFGPGTRLTVT.

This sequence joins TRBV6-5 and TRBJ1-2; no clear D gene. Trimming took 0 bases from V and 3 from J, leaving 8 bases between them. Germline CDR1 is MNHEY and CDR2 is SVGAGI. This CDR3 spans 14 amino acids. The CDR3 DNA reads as TGTGCCAGCAGTTACTCGGGGAGGGACTATGGCTACACCTTC. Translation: CASSYSGRDYGYTF.

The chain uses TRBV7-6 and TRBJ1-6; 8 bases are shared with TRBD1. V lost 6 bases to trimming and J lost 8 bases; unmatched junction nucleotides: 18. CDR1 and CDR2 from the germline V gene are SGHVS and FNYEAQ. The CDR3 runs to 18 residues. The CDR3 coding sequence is TGTGCCAGCAGGAGCCGGGACAGGAGGGCCTTAAAGGATTCACCCCTCCACTTT. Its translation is CASRSRDRRALKDSPLHF.

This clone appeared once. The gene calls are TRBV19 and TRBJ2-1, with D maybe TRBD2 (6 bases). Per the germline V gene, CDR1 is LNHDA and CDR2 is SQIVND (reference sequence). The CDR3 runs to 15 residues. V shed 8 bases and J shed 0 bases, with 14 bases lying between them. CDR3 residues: CASGPGANSYNEQFF. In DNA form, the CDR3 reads TGTGCCAGTGGGCCGGGAGCTAACTCCTACAATGAGCAGTTCTTC.

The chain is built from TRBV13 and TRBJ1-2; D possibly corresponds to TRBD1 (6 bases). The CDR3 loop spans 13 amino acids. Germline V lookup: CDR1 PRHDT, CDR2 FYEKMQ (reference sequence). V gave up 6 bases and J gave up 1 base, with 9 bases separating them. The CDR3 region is CASRDSFNYGYTF. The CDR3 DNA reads TGTGCCAGCAGGGACAGCTTTAACTATGGCTACACCTTC.

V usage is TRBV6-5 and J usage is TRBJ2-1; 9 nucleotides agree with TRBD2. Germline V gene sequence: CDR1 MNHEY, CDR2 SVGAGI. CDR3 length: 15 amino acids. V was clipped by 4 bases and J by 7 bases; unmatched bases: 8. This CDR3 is CASSSPGGGANEQFF. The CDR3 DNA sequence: TGTGCCAGCAGTTCCCCCGGCGGGGGGGCGAATGAGCAGTTCTTC.

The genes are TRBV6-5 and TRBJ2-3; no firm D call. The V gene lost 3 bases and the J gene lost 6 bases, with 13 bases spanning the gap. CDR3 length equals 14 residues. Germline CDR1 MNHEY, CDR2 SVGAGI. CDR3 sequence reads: CASSYSVGADTQYF. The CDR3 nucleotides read TGTGCCAGCAGTTATTCGGTGGGCGCGGATACGCAGTATTTT.

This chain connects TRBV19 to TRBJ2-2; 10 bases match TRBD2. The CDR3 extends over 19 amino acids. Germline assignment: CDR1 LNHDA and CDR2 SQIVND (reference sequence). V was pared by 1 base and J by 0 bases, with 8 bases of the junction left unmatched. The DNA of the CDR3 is TGTGCCAGTAGTATAGGAAGGCTAGCGGGGGCTTCGAACACCGGGGAGCTGTTTTTT. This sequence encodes CASSIGRLAGASNTGELFF.

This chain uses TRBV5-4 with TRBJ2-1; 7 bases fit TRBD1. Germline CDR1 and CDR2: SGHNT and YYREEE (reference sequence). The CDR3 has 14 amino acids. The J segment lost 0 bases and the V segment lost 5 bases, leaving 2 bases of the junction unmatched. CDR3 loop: CASRGDSSYNEQFF. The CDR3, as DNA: TGTGCCAGCAGGGGGGACAGCTCCTACAATGAGCAGTTCTTC.

CDR3 coding DNA: TGCAGCGGGAAAGCGGGAGGCTTTGGCAATGAGCAGTTCTTC. Amino acids: CSGKAGGFGNEQFF. The genes are TRBV29-1 and TRBJ2-1; 9 bases are a match to TRBD2. The CDR3 loop spans 14 amino acids. V lost 7 bases, J lost 6 bases, and 10 bases stayed unmatched. Germline V gene data show CDR1 as SQVTM and CDR2 as ANQGSEA.

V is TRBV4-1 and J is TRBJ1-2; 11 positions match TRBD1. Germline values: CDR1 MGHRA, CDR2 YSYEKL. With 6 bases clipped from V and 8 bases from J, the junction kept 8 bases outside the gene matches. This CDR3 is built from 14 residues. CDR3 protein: CASRSGQGASGYTF. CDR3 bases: TGCGCCAGCAGATCAGGACAGGGGGCGAGCGGCTACACCTTC.

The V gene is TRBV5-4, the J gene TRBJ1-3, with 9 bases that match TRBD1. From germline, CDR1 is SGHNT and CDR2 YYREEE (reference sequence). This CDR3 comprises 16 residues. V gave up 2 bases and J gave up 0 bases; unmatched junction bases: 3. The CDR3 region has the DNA TGTGCCAGCAGCTTCGGACAGGGGCCCTCTGGAAACACCATATATTTT. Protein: CASSFGQGPSGNTIYF.

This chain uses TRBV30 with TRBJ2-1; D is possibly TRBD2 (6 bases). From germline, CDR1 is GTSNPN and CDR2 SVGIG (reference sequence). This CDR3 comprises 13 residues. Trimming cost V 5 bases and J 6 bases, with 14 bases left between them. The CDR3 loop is CAWRMRGGNEQFF. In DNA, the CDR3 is TGTGCCTGGCGGATGCGGGGTGGCAATGAGCAGTTCTTC.

Here the CDR3 reads CASSRLLAKNIQYF. The CDR3 DNA reads as TGTGCCAGCAGCCGCTTACTAGCCAAAAACATTCAGTACTTC. This rearrangement joins TRBV6-5 to TRBJ2-4; no clear D gene. Germline CDR1 reads MNHEY; CDR2 reads SVGAGI. The CDR3 length is 14 residues. V was pared by 6 bases and J by 0 bases, with 9 bases between.

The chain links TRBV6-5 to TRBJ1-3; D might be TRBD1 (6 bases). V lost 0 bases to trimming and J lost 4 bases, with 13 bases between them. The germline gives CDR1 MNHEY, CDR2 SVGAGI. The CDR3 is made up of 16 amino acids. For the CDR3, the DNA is TGTGCCAGCAGTTACTCGAATCGGGGGGCCGGAAACACCATATATTTT. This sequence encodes CASSYSNRGAGNTIYF.

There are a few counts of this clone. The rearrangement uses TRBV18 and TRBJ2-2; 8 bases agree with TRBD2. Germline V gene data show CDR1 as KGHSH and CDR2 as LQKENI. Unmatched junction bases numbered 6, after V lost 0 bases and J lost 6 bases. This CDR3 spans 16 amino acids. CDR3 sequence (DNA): TGTGCCAGCTCACCACCCGTCAGCGGGAGTGCCGGGGAGCTGTTTTTT. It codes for CASSPPVSGSAGELFF.

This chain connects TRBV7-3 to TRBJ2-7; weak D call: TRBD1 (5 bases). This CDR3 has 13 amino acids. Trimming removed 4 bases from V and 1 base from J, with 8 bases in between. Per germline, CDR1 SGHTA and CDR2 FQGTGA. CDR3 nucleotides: TGTGCCAGCAGCTCTTCAGGGTCCTACGAGCAGTACTTC. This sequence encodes CASSSSGSYEQYF.

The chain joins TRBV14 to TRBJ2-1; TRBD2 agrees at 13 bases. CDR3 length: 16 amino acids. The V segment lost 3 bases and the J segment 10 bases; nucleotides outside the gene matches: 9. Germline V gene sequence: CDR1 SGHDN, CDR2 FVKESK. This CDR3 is CASSQGTSGVLEEQFF. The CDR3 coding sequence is TGTGCCAGCAGCCAGGGGACTAGCGGGGTCCTCGAGGAGCAGTTCTTC.

This CDR3 reads CASSRDQGRGTEAFF. DNA of the CDR3: TGTGCCAGCAGTCGCGATCAGGGCCGGGGGACTGAAGCTTTCTTT. The genes are TRBV7-8 and TRBJ1-1, with D tentatively TRBD1 (5 bases). V was trimmed by 6 bases and J by 5 bases, leaving 19 bases between them. The CDR3 has 15 residues. Germline V gene sequence: CDR1 SGHVS, CDR2 FQNEAQ.

Here the CDR3 DNA reads TGTGCCAGCAGTGAACCGTATAGCAATCAGCCCCAGCATTTT. Protein sequence: CASSEPYSNQPQHF. This rearrangement joins TRBV6-1 to TRBJ1-5; D not certain. The CDR3 has 14 residues. CDR1 is MNHNS, CDR2 SASEGT, per germline. V lost 2 bases and J 0 bases, leaving 5 bases between the germline ends.